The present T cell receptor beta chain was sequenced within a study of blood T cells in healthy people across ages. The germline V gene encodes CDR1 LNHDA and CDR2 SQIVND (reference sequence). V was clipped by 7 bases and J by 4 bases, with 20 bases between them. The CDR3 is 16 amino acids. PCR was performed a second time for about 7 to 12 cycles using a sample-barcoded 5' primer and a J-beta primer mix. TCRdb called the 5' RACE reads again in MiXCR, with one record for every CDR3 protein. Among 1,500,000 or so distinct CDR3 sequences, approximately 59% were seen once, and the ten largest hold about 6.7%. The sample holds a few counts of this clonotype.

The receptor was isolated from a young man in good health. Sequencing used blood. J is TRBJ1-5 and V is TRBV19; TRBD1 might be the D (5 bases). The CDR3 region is CASNTWGSGGNQPQHF. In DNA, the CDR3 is TGTGCCAGTAACACATGGGGATCGGGGGGGAATCAGCCCCAGCATTTT.